This T cell receptor beta chain originates from a study of tumor and adjacent non-tumor tissue in lung cancer. Study-wide context: Patients were aged about 30 to 76, fewer than twelve men and a handful of women, stage I to III. On average, productive TCRbeta reads reached roughly 4.2 million per sample.

Concerning this clonotype: What it binds is unknown. An end of the junction does not agree with germline; a read error may underlie this.

The study's findings and limits: Top 100 clones took a larger repertoire share in normal lung. Tumor tissue had significantly higher TCR diversity than normal lung.

The library came from three nested PCR rounds adapted from ARM-PCR protocols. TCRdb re-analysed the multiplex PCR reads in MiXCR, keeping a single row per CDR3 protein. The sample comprises roughly 74,000 distinct CDR3 sequences, over 60% of which are singletons, and 40% rests with the top ten. Germline assignment: CDR1 LGHNA and CDR2 YNFKEQ. The CDR3 is 15 residues long. This sample's RNA came from whole unsorted tissue. The normal lung tissue was taken more than 3 cm from the tumor edge. This clonotype was obtained from a man aged 70 or older with non-small cell lung cancer. This chain links TRBV4-2 with TRBJ2-7, with D perhaps TRBD2 (6 bases). Sequenced: distant non-tumor lung tissue. The CDR3 sequence is CVSSQETRGTYEQYF. The CDR3 coding sequence is TGTGTCAGCAGCCAAGAGACCCGGGGGACCTACGAGCAATACTTC.